Each of the 4 T cell receptor beta chains below was sequenced from the same sample in a study of shared clonotypes between healthy human individuals. TCRdb's table, derived via immunoSEQ multiplex PCR, lists solely in-frame clones and lacks some. Of 2 million to 2.5 million clones in the sample, roughly 93% were seen once. What was sequenced was naive CD4+ T cells from PBMCs. Subset indicated: CD45RA+ positively selected. These TCRs come from a man aged 18 to 35 in good health. Some clones in this sample may be carry-over from other donors' samples.

The chain employs TRBV28 and TRBJ2-6, with TRBD2 matching over 7 bases. CDR1 is MDHEN and CDR2 is SYDVKM in the germline V gene. Trimming at V came to 2 bases and at J to 2 bases, leaving 6 bases not matched to a gene. The length of the CDR3 is 17 residues. CDR3 amino acids: CASSLAGVITGANVLTF. Here the CDR3 DNA reads TGTGCCAGCAGTTTAGCGGGAGTAATTACTGGGGCCAACGTCCTGACTTTC.

As to this clone: The identical CDR3 is also encoded by other nucleotide sequences in the sample. The V and J genes are TRBV5-4 and TRBJ2-3; TRBD1 is a possible D gene (5 bases). Germline V gene data show CDR1 as SGHNT and CDR2 as YYREEE (reference sequence). Trimming removed 2 bases at V and 0 bases at J, with 7 bases between. The CDR3 is made up of 14 amino acids. CDR3 sequence reads: CASSFRGSTDTQYF. The CDR3 nucleotides read TGTGCCAGCAGCTTTAGGGGAAGCACAGATACGCAGTATTTT.

The V call is TRBV5-6, the J call TRBJ1-1; D remains ambiguous. V shed 4 bases and J shed 1 base, with 8 bases lying between them. Germline V gives CDR1 SGHDT, CDR2 YYEEEE. This CDR3 contains 13 residues. CDR3 residues: CASSLLRNTEAFF. CDR3 coding DNA: TGTGCCAGCAGCCTCTTGCGGAACACTGAAGCTTTCTTT. Filled out from reference TRBV5-6 and TRBJ1-1, the complete variable domain reads DAGVTQSPTHLIKTRGQQVTLRCSPKSGHDTVSWYQQALGQGPQFIFQYYEEEERQRGNFPDRFSGHQFPNYSSELNVNALLLGDSALYLCASSLLRNTEAFFGQGTRLTVV.

The chain links TRBV18 to TRBJ2-1, with 12 bases that match TRBD2. Germline lookup yields CDR1 KGHSH and CDR2 LQKENI. This CDR3 has 17 amino acids. J was trimmed by 1 base and V by 3 bases; bases with no gene match: 4. As DNA, the CDR3 is TGTGCCAGCTCACCGCGGACTAGCGGGGCTTCCTACAATGAGCAGTTCTTC. Translated, it gives CASSPRTSGASYNEQFF.